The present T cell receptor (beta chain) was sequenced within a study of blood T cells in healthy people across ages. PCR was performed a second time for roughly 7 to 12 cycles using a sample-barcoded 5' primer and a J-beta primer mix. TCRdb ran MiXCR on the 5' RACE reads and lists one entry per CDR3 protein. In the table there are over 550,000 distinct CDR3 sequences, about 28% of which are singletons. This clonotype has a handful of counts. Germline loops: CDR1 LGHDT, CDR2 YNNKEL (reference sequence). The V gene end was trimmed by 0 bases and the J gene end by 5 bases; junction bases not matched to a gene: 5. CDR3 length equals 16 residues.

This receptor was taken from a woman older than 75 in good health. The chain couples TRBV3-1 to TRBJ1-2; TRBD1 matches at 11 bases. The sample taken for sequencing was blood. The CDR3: CASSQDRGTGGYGYTF. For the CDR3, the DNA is TGTGCCAGCAGCCAAGACCGCGGGACAGGGGGTTATGGCTACACCTTC.